The source of this T cell receptor beta chain is a study of cytomegalovirus exposure and HLA in healthy donors. Study overall: As released early, the data held 75 million to 90 million unique TCRs from HLA-typed donors.

Concerning this clone: Antigen specificity is unknown.

The donors gave bone marrow, and they were healthy. Primers included in the PCR were 60 Vbeta and 13 Jbeta primers. Clones were read by immunoSEQ multiplex PCR, and TCRdb kept only the in-frame ones, dropping some. The sample carries about 160,000 clones, approximately 80% recorded once. Study results and caveats: The majority of TCR sequences were rare, yet some public TCRs appeared in many donors. It has been reported that TCR beta sequences accurately predicted the HLA-A and HLA-B alleles of most subjects.

The CDR3 consists of 14 residues. Trimming left V 3 bases short and J 8 bases short, with 14 bases between. CDR1 and CDR2 (germline): SGDLS, YYNGEE. The sequencing sample was made of PBMCs. This sequence originates from a man in his late teens or twenties in good health and CMV-seropositive. This rearrangement joins TRBV9 to TRBJ1-4, with D possibly matching TRBD1 (5 bases). This CDR3 reads CASSASGVAEKLFF. The CDR3 nucleotides are TGTGCCAGCAGCGCTTCGGGGGTGGCGGAAAAACTGTTTTTT.